This record covers a single TCR beta chain. This sample was included in a study of shared clonotypes between healthy human individuals. For sorted subsets, 150 to 200 ng DNA per replicate equaled 30,000 or so T cell genomes. TCRdb's table, derived via immunoSEQ multiplex PCR, lists solely in-frame clones and lacks some. The sample has 1.5 million to 2.5 million clones, about 94% seen once. The CDR3 has 15 amino acids. CDR1 and CDR2 from the germline V gene are MNHEY and SMNVEV (reference sequence). The junction had 7 bases not matched to a gene; V was cut back by 5 bases and J by 7 bases. Naive CD8 isolation took CD45RO-negative cells positively selected for CCR7 and excluded terminally differentiated effector memory CD45RA+ cells.

The source material was naive CD8+ T cells sorted from blood. The sequence derives from a man in his late teens or twenties in good health. The chain couples TRBV27 to TRBJ2-2, with TRBD1 matching over 10 bases. CDR3 region: CASSRGQGVGGELFF. CDR3 in DNA: TGTGCCAGCAGTCGAGGACAGGGGGTTGGCGGGGAGCTGTTTTTT.